The clone carrying this T cell receptor (beta chain) has a count of ten or more. This entry comes from a study of blood T cell repertoires in COVID-19. Generated by immunoSEQ multiplex PCR, the TCRdb table keeps only in-frame clones and is missing some. This sample has roughly 30,000 clones; about two thirds occur once, and the top ten carry about 15%. J gave up 2 bases and V 5 bases, and 7 bases lay outside the gene matches. Looked up from germline, CDR1 is SGHDT and CDR2 is YYEEEE. CDR3 length: 15 residues. The sample taken for sequencing was peripheral blood. The chain couples TRBV5-6 to TRBJ1-1; 9 bases agree with TRBD1. This receptor was obtained from a human donor in a cohort sampled during active COVID-19. DNA for the CDR3: TGTGCCAGCAGTCCGCCGGGACAGGGAAACACTGAAGCTTTCTTT. Its translation: CASSPPGQGNTEAFF.